This TCR beta chain was retrieved from a study of blood T cell repertoires in COVID-19. Study-wide background: Collection of acute and convalescent COVID-19 samples took place in the United States, Italy and Spain. T cells, B-cell-depleted T cells, or PBMCs provided the cDNA or gDNA that served as material.

The germline gives CDR1 SGHRS, CDR2 YFSETQ. The CDR3 consists of 14 residues. V lost 5 bases, J lost 7 bases, and 8 bases stayed unmatched. The authors' processing: Reference gene primer amplification in the assay estimated nucleated cell counts. Sequenced by immunoSEQ multiplex PCR; TCRdb stores in-frame clones only, minus some. The V and J calls and the clone size are those of that table, but D and trimming were determined from the DNA. The sample holds approximately 100,000 clones, about 79% seen once. The sequence came from a woman of 80 years or more with active or convalescent COVID-19. J is TRBJ2-1 and V is TRBV5-1, with 8 bases fitting TRBD1. The sequenced sample was peripheral blood. CDR3 sequence: CASRLAGGKNEQFF. CDR3 in DNA: TGCGCCAGCAGGCTGGCAGGGGGCAAGAATGAGCAGTTCTTC.